These 25 T cell receptor beta chains originate from one sample sequenced in a study of T cell changes during pregnancy in multiple sclerosis. The assay was immunoSEQ multiplex PCR, and TCRdb's table has in-frame clones only and misses some. Among about 40,000 clones, about 90% were seen once, and the ten largest hold under 0.9%. The sequencing here drew on CD4+ T cells from peripheral blood mononuclear cells, taken after pregnancy. These receptors all come from a female donor with multiple sclerosis, enrolled in a pregnancy study.

As DNA, the CDR3 is TGCAGCGTTTCTGCAGATCTCAATTCACCCCTCCACTTT. This codes for CSVSADLNSPLHF. The chain has TRBV29-1 and TRBJ1-6; D call uncertain. Trimming removed 5 bases at V and 7 bases at J, with 12 bases between. This CDR3 has 13 amino acids. Per germline, CDR1 SQVTM and CDR2 ANQGSEA.

The gene calls are TRBV30 and TRBJ1-1; unclear D gene. Deletions cut 0 bases from V and 1 base from J, with 6 bases between. CDR1 is GTSNPN and CDR2 is SVGIG in the germline V gene (reference sequence). The CDR3 has 13 amino acids. The CDR3 bases are TGTGCCTGGAGTGTCATGCGGAACACTGAAGCTTTCTTT. Protein sequence: CAWSVMRNTEAFF.

The chain recombines TRBV30 with TRBJ2-3; 10 bases line up with TRBD2. J lost 3 bases, V lost 3 bases, and 3 bases had no gene match. Germline CDR1 GTSNPN, CDR2 SVGIG (reference sequence). The CDR3 loop spans 14 amino acids. The DNA for the CDR3 is TGTGCCTGGAGATGGACTAGCGGTACAGATACGCAGTATTTT. This gives the protein CAWRWTSGTDTQYF.

The chain couples TRBV4-3 to TRBJ1-1; D is unclear. The CDR3 totals 15 residues. The V end was cut by 0 bases, the J end by 2 bases, with 10 bases between. CDR1 is LGHNA, CDR2 YSLEER, per germline. CDR3 in amino acids: CASSQDGQANTEAFF. CDR3 DNA: TGCGCCAGCAGCCAAGACGGCCAGGCTAACACTGAAGCTTTCTTT.

The chain couples TRBV2 to TRBJ1-1; 9 bases are shared with TRBD1. CDR3 length equals 16 residues. V gave up 5 bases and J gave up 1 base; unmatched junction bases: 8. Germline CDR1 SNHLY, CDR2 FYNNEI. CDR3 nucleotide sequence: TGTGCCAGCAGTACACCTACGACAGGGGGGAACACTGAAGCTTTCTTT. Protein product: CASSTPTTGGNTEAFF.

The J gene is TRBJ1-1, the V gene TRBV28; 11 bases fit TRBD1. The CDR3 length is 16 residues. Germline loops: CDR1 MDHEN, CDR2 SYDVKM. After removal of 5 bases from V and 1 base from J, the junction contained 6 bases not matched to a gene. In nucleotides, the CDR3 is TGTGCCAGCAGTGGACAGGGGGCCGGTACGAACACTGAAGCTTTCTTT. This translates into CASSGQGAGTNTEAFF.

J is TRBJ2-5 and V is TRBV4-1; 8 nucleotides line up with TRBD2. Germline V gives CDR1 MGHRA, CDR2 YSYEKL. The V and J ends lost 1 base and 11 bases, in that order; junction bases with no gene match: 6. CDR3 size: 13 residues. The CDR3 DNA is TGCGCCAGCAGCCAAGGACCGCTAGCGGGTCAGTACTTC. Protein: CASSQGPLAGQYF.

The chain employs TRBV2 and TRBJ2-1; TRBD2 matches 9 bases. After removal of 3 bases from V and 3 bases from J, the junction contained 12 bases not matched to a gene. Germline CDR1 is SNHLY and CDR2 is FYNNEI. This CDR3 contains 18 residues. The CDR3 loop reads CASSDPKRLRGGYNEQFF. The CDR3 bases are TGTGCCAGCAGTGATCCGAAGCGGTTGCGGGGGGGCTACAATGAGCAGTTCTTC. Full variable domain (missing parts from reference TRBV2 and TRBJ2-1): EPEVTQTPSHQVTQMGQEVILRCVPISNHLYFYWYRQILGQKVEFLVSFYNNEISEKSEIFDDQFSVERPDGSNFTLKIRSTKLEDSAMYFCASSDPKRLRGGYNEQFFGPGTRLTVL.

The chain joins TRBV10-3 to TRBJ1-2; 11 bases map to TRBD1. V shed 6 bases, J shed 6 bases, and the junction held 3 bases outside the gene matches. Looked up from germline, CDR1 is ENHRY and CDR2 is SYGVKD. CDR3 length: 13 residues. The DNA of the CDR3 is TGTGCCATCAGGGACAGGGGGCATAATGGCTACACCTTC. Its protein is CAIRDRGHNGYTF.

The rearrangement uses TRBV30 and TRBJ1-2; possible D gene TRBD1, 5 bases. V lost 2 bases to trimming and J lost 8 bases, with 12 bases between them. The CDR3 has 12 residues. Per the germline V gene, CDR1 is GTSNPN and CDR2 is SVGIG (reference sequence). CDR3 nucleotide sequence: TGTGCCTGGAGTCCAGGGTCCCACGGCTACACCTTC. It is translated as CAWSPGSHGYTF. The full variable domain, its missing parts supplied by reference TRBV30 and TRBJ1-2, is SQTIHQWPATLVQPVGSPLSLECTVEGTSNPNLYWYRQAAGRGLQLLFYSVGIGQISSEVPQNLSASRPQDRQFILSSKKLLLSDSGFYLCAWSPGSHGYTFGSGTRLTVV.

The chain uses TRBV7-8 and TRBJ1-1; D unresolved. V lost 4 bases, J lost 2 bases, and 17 bases lay in between. The CDR3 consists of 16 residues. Germline-derived CDR1 and CDR2 are SGHVS and FQNEAQ. As DNA, the CDR3 is TGTGCCAGCAGCTCGAGGGATAGGATGCAAAACACTGAAGCTTTCTTT. The encoded protein is CASSSRDRMQNTEAFF.

V is TRBV7-3 and J is TRBJ2-2, with D perhaps TRBD2 (5 bases). The ends were cut back, 8 bases at V and 1 base at J, with 11 bases in the middle. CDR1 is SGHTA, CDR2 FQGTGA, per germline. This CDR3 comprises 14 residues. The CDR3 reads CASGLSGNTGELFF. The CDR3 DNA reads TGTGCCAGCGGTCTAAGCGGGAACACCGGGGAGCTGTTTTTT.

The rearrangement uses TRBV11-2 and TRBJ1-1; no clear D. V was cut by 5 bases and J by 7 bases, with 11 bases left in between. The V gene's germline CDR1 is SGHAT and CDR2 FQNNGV. The CDR3 loop spans 12 amino acids. CDR3 coding DNA: TGTGCCAGCAGCCCCCTGAGGAATGAAGCTTTCTTT. It codes for CASSPLRNEAFF.

J is TRBJ1-6 and V is TRBV25-1; D call uncertain. The V end was cut by 2 bases, the J end by 4 bases, with 3 bases between. Germline assignment: CDR1 MGHDK and CDR2 SYGVNS. The CDR3 totals 13 residues. CDR3: CASSEEYNSPLHF. CDR3 in DNA: TGTGCCAGCAGTGAAGAGTATAATTCACCCCTCCACTTT.

The chain links TRBV11-2 to TRBJ2-5, with D hard to call. Germline V gives CDR1 SGHAT, CDR2 FQNNGV. Trimming pared 5 bases from V and 6 bases from J, leaving 19 bases between. The length of the CDR3 is 15 residues. The CDR3 DNA is TGTGCCAGCAGCCAATTCCTCTCCACCCTACAGACCCAGTACTTC. Amino acids: CASSQFLSTLQTQYF.

This chain links TRBV19 with TRBJ1-5; 7 bases map to TRBD1. The germline gives CDR1 LNHDA, CDR2 SQIVND (reference sequence). The CDR3 is 13 amino acids. J gave up 7 bases and V 6 bases, and 6 bases lay outside the gene matches. The CDR3 sequence: CASRRQGSQPQHF. The CDR3 DNA reads as TGTGCCAGTAGGCGACAGGGAAGCCAGCCCCAGCATTTT.

The rearrangement links TRBV27 to TRBJ2-7; D may be TRBD1 (6 bases). Trimming shortened V by 3 bases and J by 2 bases, and 14 bases separated the two germline ends. Germline V gives CDR1 MNHEY, CDR2 SMNVEV (reference sequence). The CDR3 covers 15 residues. CDR3 DNA sequence: TGTGCCAGCAGTTTTTTCCGGACAGACCCCTACGAGCAGTACTTC. This translates into CASSFFRTDPYEQYF.

This chain uses TRBV10-1 with TRBJ2-2; 9 bases agree with TRBD1. The germline V gene encodes CDR1 WNHNN and CDR2 SYGVQD (reference sequence). This CDR3 is 18 amino acids long. The V segment lost 4 bases and the J segment 5 bases; nucleotides outside the gene matches: 14. CDR3 DNA sequence: TGCGCCAGCAGTGCCGGGACAGGGTGGGGTTCCGGTACCGGGGAGCTGTTTTTT. Its translation: CASSAGTGWGSGTGELFF.

V is TRBV5-1 and J is TRBJ1-1; 10 bases agree with TRBD1. CDR1 is SGHRS, CDR2 YFSETQ, per germline. After removal of 4 bases from V and 7 bases from J, the junction contained 4 bases not matched to a gene. CDR3 size: 13 residues. The DNA for the CDR3 is TGCGCCAGCAGCCCTGACAGGGGGCTTGAAGCTTTCTTT. It codes for CASSPDRGLEAFF. The full variable domain, its missing parts supplied by reference TRBV5-1 and TRBJ1-1, is KAGVTQTPRYLIKTRGQQVTLSCSPISGHRSVSWYQQTPGQGLQFLFEYFSETQRNKGNFPGRFSGRQFSNSRSEMNVSTLELGDSALYLCASSPDRGLEAFFGQGTRLTVV.

V and J are TRBV18 and TRBJ1-5; D perhaps matches TRBD1 (6 bases). V was pared by 6 bases and J by 6 bases, with 18 bases between. Germline loops: CDR1 KGHSH, CDR2 LQKENI. The CDR3 is 15 amino acids. CDR3 nucleotide sequence: TGTGCCAGCTCCGAGTGGGCAGGGGAGGGTCAGCCCCAGCATTTT. Protein: CASSEWAGEGQPQHF.

In its sample, this clone was seen once. Other nucleotide sequences in the sample specify the same CDR3. V is TRBV5-1 and J is TRBJ2-1, with D perhaps TRBD1 (6 bases). The V and J ends lost 2 bases and 3 bases respectively, with 12 bases between them. The CDR3 is 15 amino acids. Germline CDR1 SGHRS, CDR2 YFSETQ. CDR3 sequence reads: CASSLGQGGYNEQFF. CDR3 bases: TGCGCCAGCAGCTTAGGACAAGGGGGCTACAATGAGCAGTTCTTC.

The chain recombines TRBV2 with TRBJ1-4; perhaps TRBD1 as D (6 bases). CDR1 and CDR2 (germline): SNHLY, FYNNEI. The CDR3 runs to 13 residues. The ends were cut back, 5 bases at V and 8 bases at J, with 12 bases in the middle. CDR3 in amino acids: CASSNRVREKLFF. The DNA for the CDR3 is TGTGCCAGCAGTAACAGGGTTCGAGAAAAACTGTTTTTT. The full variable domain, with the rest looked up from reference TRBV2 and TRBJ1-4, is EPEVTQTPSHQVTQMGQEVILRCVPISNHLYFYWYRQILGQKVEFLVSFYNNEISEKSEIFDDQFSVERPDGSNFTLKIRSTKLEDSAMYFCASSNRVREKLFFGSGTQLSVL.

This clone has just one count. The V and J genes are TRBV5-1 and TRBJ2-1; TRBD2 matches 8 bases. Trimming at V came to 4 bases and at J to 9 bases, leaving 12 bases not matched to a gene. Looked up from germline, CDR1 is SGHRS and CDR2 is YFSETQ. The CDR3 totals 15 residues. DNA for the CDR3: TGCGCCAGCAGCGTACTATCGGGGGGGCTCGGTGAGCAGTTCTTC. Translating gives CASSVLSGGLGEQFF. Looking up the rest from reference TRBV5-1 and TRBJ2-1 gives the full variable domain: KAGVTQTPRYLIKTRGQQVTLSCSPISGHRSVSWYQQTPGQGLQFLFEYFSETQRNKGNFPGRFSGRQFSNSRSEMNVSTLELGDSALYLCASSVLSGGLGEQFFGPGTRLTVL.

The chain links TRBV11-1 to TRBJ1-4, with D maybe TRBD1 (6 bases). Germline CDR1 reads SGHAT; CDR2 reads FQDESV (reference sequence). With 6 bases removed from V and 10 bases from J, the gap between germline ends came to 18 bases. The CDR3 extends over 14 amino acids. In DNA form, the CDR3 reads TGTGCCAGCAGGGCGACAGGAGCCTTTGGAAAACTGTTTTTT. This codes for CASRATGAFGKLFF.

The J gene is TRBJ2-7, the V gene TRBV5-4; D possibly corresponds to TRBD1 (6 bases). Germline CDR1 SGHNT, CDR2 YYREEE (reference sequence). Trimming cost V 3 bases and J 2 bases, with 15 bases left between them. This CDR3 has 15 residues. CDR3 bases: TGTGCCAGCAGCTCTAAAACCGGACAGACCTACGAGCAGTACTTC. This codes for CASSSKTGQTYEQYF.